This T cell receptor beta chain was observed in a study of T-cell reconstitution after alpha-beta-depleted transplantation in children. The CDR3 has 12 amino acids. V was clipped by 6 bases and J by 4 bases, with 7 bases between them. The V gene's germline CDR1 is LGHNT and CDR2 FRNRAP. Preparing the TCRbeta library involved the use of unique molecular identifiers. TCRdb used MiXCR to reprocess the PCR reads, holding one entry per CDR3 protein. The profile shows about 600,000 distinct CDR3 sequences, 10% to 15% of them singletons. Regarding the study as a whole: Approximately two months post-transplant, alpha-beta T cells reportedly originated from several hundred expanded graft clones. In some patients, recipient T cells and intrathymic progenitors surviving conditioning explained high day-60 diversity. The authors attributed T-cell counts and diversity one year after transplant mostly to newly produced T cells.

This clonotype came up a few times. The antigen remains undetermined. This sequence joins TRBV12-5 and TRBJ2-1, with D possibly matching TRBD2 (6 bases). The sample consisted of PBMCs, mostly from graft donor cells, taken 360 days after TCRalphabeta/CD19-depleted stem cell transplant. The receptor comes from a male patient aged 10-17 years who had a stem cell transplant for acute myeloid leukemia, so the T cells may come from the graft donor. The CDR3: CASGEGYNEQFF. CDR3 bases: TGTGCTAGTGGGGAGGGATACAATGAGCAGTTCTTC.